These 13 T cell receptor beta chains originate from one sample sequenced in a study of blood T cell repertoires in COVID-19. Sequencing used immunoSEQ multiplex PCR; TCRdb keeps in-frame clones, though not all of them. Among 200,000 to 250,000 clones listed, around nine tenths were seen once. The sample consisted of peripheral blood. These receptors were obtained from an older woman with active or convalescent COVID-19.

This clone has a single count. This sequence joins TRBV6-6 and TRBJ2-3; D remains ambiguous. Germline V gene sequence: CDR1 MNHNY, CDR2 SVGAGI (reference sequence). CDR3 size: 11 residues. Trimming took 4 bases from V and 5 from J, leaving 4 bases between them. Here the CDR3 reads CASSLRDTQYF. Here the CDR3 DNA reads TGTGCCAGCAGTTTGAGAGATACGCAGTATTTT.

This chain connects TRBV20-1 to TRBJ2-3; perhaps TRBD2 as D (6 bases). V was trimmed by 3 bases and J by 7 bases, leaving 17 bases between them. The CDR3 spans 14 residues. Germline CDR1 and CDR2: DFQATT and SNEGSKA (reference sequence). The CDR3 bases are TGCAGTGCTAGTATATTGGAGGGTGCTTATACGCAGTATTTT. This codes for CSASILEGAYTQYF.

CDR3 DNA sequence: TGTGCCAGCAGCGTCGGGACAGCTCAAGAGACCCAGTACTTC. Amino acids: CASSVGTAQETQYF. The rearrangement links TRBV9 to TRBJ2-5; 7 bases are shared with TRBD1. V trimming: 2 bases; J trimming: 2 bases; junction bases outside the gene matches: 3. CDR1 SGDLS and CDR2 YYNGEE come from the germline V gene. The CDR3 consists of 14 residues.

The chain uses TRBV2 and TRBJ1-4, with 8 bases that match TRBD1. V lost 2 bases, J lost 13 bases, and 15 bases stayed unmatched. Germline loops: CDR1 SNHLY, CDR2 FYNNEI. The CDR3 spans 16 residues. CDR3 region: CASSESPGTGHVRLFF. DNA for the CDR3: TGTGCCAGCAGTGAATCCCCCGGGACAGGTCATGTAAGACTGTTTTTT.

This chain uses TRBV2 with TRBJ1-6; tentative D call: TRBD1 (5 bases). Deletions cut 5 bases from V and 9 bases from J, with 11 bases between. The CDR3 length is 13 residues. Germline V gene data show CDR1 as SNHLY and CDR2 as FYNNEI. Here the CDR3 DNA reads TGTGCCAGCAGTTCGGACAACAGTTCACCCCTCCACTTT. Translated: CASSSDNSSPLHF.

This chain links TRBV11-2 with TRBJ2-3; 8 positions match TRBD2. V was pared by 5 bases and J by 1 base, with 8 bases of the junction left unmatched. The CDR3 covers 16 residues. Per germline, CDR1 SGHAT and CDR2 FQNNGV. The CDR3 region has the DNA TGTGCCAGCAGCCCTGGAGCGGGGGCACGCACAGATACGCAGTATTTT. Protein: CASSPGAGARTDTQYF.

The rearrangement uses TRBV5-1 and TRBJ1-2; TRBD1 aligns across 7 bases. This CDR3 comprises 15 residues. After removal of 4 bases from V and 4 bases from J, the junction contained 10 bases not matched to a gene. Germline V CDR1 and CDR2: SGHRS, YFSETQ. CDR3 residues: CASSLRQGLGYGYTF. CDR3 in DNA: TGCGCCAGCAGCCTACGACAGGGACTGGGCTATGGCTACACCTTC.

The V gene is TRBV4-1, the J gene TRBJ1-6; D possibly corresponds to TRBD1 (5 bases). Germline-derived CDR1 and CDR2 are MGHRA and YSYEKL. V lost 0 bases and J lost 7, with 13 bases in between. This CDR3 region has 16 residues. In nucleotides, the CDR3 is TGCGCCAGCAGCCAAGAGGCAGGGCTTGGAAATTCACCCCTCCACTTT. Translating it yields CASSQEAGLGNSPLHF.

The rearrangement uses TRBV7-2 and TRBJ2-7; D possibly corresponds to TRBD2 (5 bases). Trimming cost V 4 bases and J 4 bases, with 14 bases left between them. In germline, CDR1 is SGHTA, CDR2 FQGNSA. The CDR3 runs to 14 residues. The CDR3 DNA reads as TGTGCCAGCAGCTCAACCATCCGCGGGTACGAGCAGTACTTC. This encodes CASSSTIRGYEQYF.

The chain links TRBV18 to TRBJ2-5; 8 positions agree with TRBD2. V lost 6 bases, J lost 5 bases, and 5 bases stayed unmatched. The CDR3 loop spans 13 amino acids. Germline V CDR1 and CDR2: KGHSH, LQKENI. CDR3 residues: CASSLGLEETQYF. Here the CDR3 DNA reads TGTGCCAGCTCCTTGGGACTAGAGGAGACCCAGTACTTC.

This clone was seen a handful of times. J is TRBJ1-2 and V is TRBV2, with D tentatively TRBD1 (5 bases). V shed 1 base and J shed 5 bases, with 11 bases lying between them. Looked up from germline, CDR1 is SNHLY and CDR2 is FYNNEI. This CDR3 has 14 amino acids. In nucleotides, the CDR3 is TGTGCCAGCAGTGAAGGGTTAGGGACTTATGGCTACACCTTC. Translating it yields CASSEGLGTYGYTF.

The genes are TRBV28 and TRBJ1-4; possible D gene TRBD1, 6 bases. Germline lookup yields CDR1 MDHEN and CDR2 SYDVKM. Between the trimmed V and J ends, which lost 3 bases and 3 bases, there was a span of 23 bases. CDR3 length: 19 residues. The CDR3 DNA sequence: TGTGCCAGCAGTTTGCCCGGGGGGCCGATACGACGTCCTAATGAAAAACTGTTTTTT. Translating gives CASSLPGGPIRRPNEKLFF.

The rearrangement joins TRBV6-5 to TRBJ2-5; D possibly corresponds to TRBD2 (6 bases). The germline V gene has CDR1 MNHEY and CDR2 SVGAGI. CDR3 length equals 15 residues. Trimming removed 6 bases at V and 2 bases at J, with 16 bases between. The CDR3 nucleotides read TGTGCCAGCAGCGACAGTCCCCGGGGGCAAGAGACCCAGTACTTC. Its protein product is CASSDSPRGQETQYF.